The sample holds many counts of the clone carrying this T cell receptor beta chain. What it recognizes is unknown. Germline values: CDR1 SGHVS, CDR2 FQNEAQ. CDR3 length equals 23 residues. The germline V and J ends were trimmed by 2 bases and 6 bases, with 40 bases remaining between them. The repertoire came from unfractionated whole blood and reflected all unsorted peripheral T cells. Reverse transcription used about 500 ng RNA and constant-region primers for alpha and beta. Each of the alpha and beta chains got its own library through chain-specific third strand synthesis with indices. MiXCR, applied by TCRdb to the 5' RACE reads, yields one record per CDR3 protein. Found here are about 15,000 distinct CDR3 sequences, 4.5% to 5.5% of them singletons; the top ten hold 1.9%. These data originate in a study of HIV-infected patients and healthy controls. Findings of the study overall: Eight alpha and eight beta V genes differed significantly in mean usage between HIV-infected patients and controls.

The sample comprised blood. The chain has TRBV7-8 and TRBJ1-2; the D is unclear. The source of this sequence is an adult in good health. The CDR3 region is CASSLYIRVPANPLMDFPHGYTF. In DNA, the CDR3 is TGTGCCAGCAGCTTATATATCCGGGTCCCGGCAAACCCGCTCATGGACTTTCCGCATGGCTACACCTTC.